A selection of T cell receptor beta chains follows, all from one sample in a study of identical twins. Using its own MiXCR run on the 5' RACE reads, TCRdb lists one record per CDR3 protein. The data contain 750,000 to 950,000 distinct CDR3 sequences, around 12% of them seen just once; the ten biggest clones take up under 2%. The same sample was also used in a study of yellow fever vaccine responses in identical twins.

Specimen: PBMCs. These receptors all stem from a woman aged 18-29 years in good health. The CDR3 runs from the conserved cysteine through the conserved F or W. The D gene is left open where the match is weak. The size entry is marked missing in some rows and otherwise reads once, few, many or a size class.

TRBD2 | few | TRBJ2-1 | TRBV6-5 | CASSYGGTSGYNEQFF | TGTGCCAGCAGTTACGGCGGGACTAGCGGCTACAATGAGCAGTTCTTC
TRBD2 | few | TRBJ2-6 | TRBV20-1 | CSATMGGAGANVLTF | TGCAGTGCTACCATGGGGGGGGCTGGGGCCAACGTCCTGACTTTC
. | few | TRBJ1-6 | TRBV28 | CASSFESLKNSPLHF | TGTGCCAGCAGTTTTGAGTCCCTAAAAAATTCACCCCTCCACTTT
TRBD2 | many | TRBJ2-3 | TRBV5-1 | CASSLGGSGADTQYF | TGCGCCAGCAGCTTGGGCGGGAGTGGCGCAGATACGCAGTATTTT
. | few | TRBJ2-7 | TRBV15 | CATSRGLFSYEQYF | TGTGCCACCAGCAGAGGACTATTCTCCTACGAGCAGTACTTC
TRBD1 | few | TRBJ1-1 | TRBV27 | CASSSDRGRNTEAFF | TGTGCCAGCAGTTCCGACAGGGGGAGGAACACTGAAGCTTTCTTT
. | . | TRBJ2-1 | TRBV5-1 | CASTWAKGGYNEQFF | TGCGCCAGCACTTGGGCTAAAGGGGGCTACAATGAGCAGTTCTTC
. | few | TRBJ2-5 | TRBV18 | CASSPRRARTQETQYF | TGTGCCAGCTCACCAAGGAGGGCTCGGACCCAAGAGACCCAGTACTTC
TRBD1 | many | TRBJ2-4 | TRBV20-1 | CSANTGVNIQYF | TGCAGTGCCAACACAGGGGTAAACATTCAGTACTTC
. | few | TRBJ1-6 | TRBV20-1 | CSASPDKAIGLYNSPLHF | TGCAGTGCTAGCCCGGACAAGGCCATCGGCTTATATAATTCACCCCTCCACTTT